This passage covers 10 T cell receptor beta chains from one sample sequenced in a study of blood T cell repertoires in COVID-19. TCRdb's table, derived via immunoSEQ multiplex PCR, lists solely in-frame clones and lacks some. Of a few hundred thousand clones in the sample, approximately 82% were seen once. The sample was peripheral blood. The receptors originated from a middle-aged woman who had recovered from COVID-19.

The chain links TRBV7-2 to TRBJ2-7; a weak D match, TRBD1 (5 bases). Trimming pared 1 base from V and 3 bases from J, leaving 10 bases between. The CDR3 is made up of 14 amino acids. Germline V lookup: CDR1 SGHTA, CDR2 FQGNSA. CDR3 sequence (DNA): TGTGCCAGCAGCTTAGGTCGGACACTCTACGAGCAGTACTTC. This codes for CASSLGRTLYEQYF.

The chain couples TRBV9 to TRBJ1-2, with TRBD1 matching over 11 bases. This CDR3 is 12 amino acids long. The V and J ends lost 7 bases and 6 bases, in that order; junction bases with no gene match: 2. The germline gives CDR1 SGDLS, CDR2 YYNGEE. The CDR3 DNA is TGTGCCAGCGGACAGGGGGCGGATGGCTACACCTTC. Encoded protein: CASGQGADGYTF.

The rearrangement uses TRBV11-2 and TRBJ1-5; TRBD1 matches 8 bases. This CDR3 comprises 14 residues. Germline CDR1 and CDR2: SGHAT and FQNNGV. Trimming removed 2 bases from V and 7 bases from J; junction bases left unmatched: 4. CDR3 nucleotide sequence: TGTGCCAGCAGCTTAACAGGGGGGGAACAGCCCCAGCATTTT. Translated, it gives CASSLTGGEQPQHF. The full variable domain, its missing parts supplied by reference TRBV11-2 and TRBJ1-5, is EAGVAQSPRYKIIEKRQSVAFWCNPISGHATLYWYQQILGQGPKLLIQFQNNGVVDDSQLPKDRFSAERLKGVDSTLKIQPAKLEDSAVYLCASSLTGGEQPQHFGDGTRLSIL.

The chain couples TRBV19 to TRBJ1-4; tentatively, D is TRBD1 (5 bases). CDR1 is LNHDA, CDR2 SQIVND, per germline (reference sequence). V was clipped by 4 bases and J by 6 bases, with 15 bases between them. The CDR3 is 15 amino acids. In DNA, the CDR3 is TGTGCCAGTAGTAGCTGGGGCAGGGTGGATGAAAAACTGTTTTTT. Its translation: CASSSWGRVDEKLFF.

This chain uses TRBV7-2 with TRBJ1-5, with TRBD1 matching 10 bases. Per the germline V gene, CDR1 is SGHTA and CDR2 is FQGNSA. The CDR3 sequence is 16 residues long. Trimming took 5 bases from V and 2 from J; bases not matched to a gene: 6. The CDR3 DNA sequence: TGTGCCAGCAGCCTCCAGACAGGGGGCGGCAATCAGCCCCAGCATTTT. Encoded protein: CASSLQTGGGNQPQHF.

This clone was seen more than once but under ten times. The chain uses TRBV4-2 and TRBJ2-2; possible D gene TRBD1, 5 bases. Germline CDR1 is LGHNA and CDR2 is YNFKEQ. Trimming took off 1 base at V and 5 bases at J, with 11 bases between the two ends. There are 15 residues in the CDR3. CDR3 sequence: CASSQGLRGTGELFF. The CDR3 DNA reads as TGTGCCAGCAGCCAAGGTCTAAGGGGTACCGGGGAGCTGTTTTTT.

V gene TRBV30 combines with J gene TRBJ1-5, with a tentative D call TRBD1 (6 bases). The CDR3 runs 14 residues. From germline, CDR1 is GTSNPN and CDR2 SVGIG (reference sequence). V was pared by 0 bases and J by 3 bases, with 9 bases between. CDR3 sequence: CAWSVTGPNQPQHF. The CDR3 DNA reads TGTGCCTGGAGTGTGACAGGTCCCAATCAGCCCCAGCATTTT.

V is TRBV21-1 and J is TRBJ1-4. TRBV21-1 is an annotated pseudogene. The CDR3 has 17 amino acids. Here the CDR3 reads CASSKVIPGRVNEKLFF. Here the CDR3 DNA reads TGTGCCAGCAGCAAAGTGATTCCGGGGAGGGTTAATGAAAAACTGTTTTTT.

The rearrangement joins TRBV20-1 to TRBJ2-1; TRBD1 might be the D (5 bases). Trimming shortened V by 3 bases and J by 3 bases, and 12 bases separated the two germline ends. CDR3 size: 14 residues. CDR1 DFQATT and CDR2 SNEGSKA come from the germline V gene (reference sequence). The CDR3 DNA sequence: TGCAGTGCTAGTAACAGGAATAACTACAATGAGCAGTTCTTC. It translates to CSASNRNNYNEQFF.

V gene TRBV18 combines with J gene TRBJ2-2, with D possibly being TRBD1 (5 bases). The germline CDR1 and CDR2 sequences are KGHSH and LQKENI. Trimming stripped 3 bases from V and 5 bases from J, with 10 bases between. This CDR3 spans 14 amino acids. This CDR3 is CASSPMQGTGELFF. In DNA form, the CDR3 reads TGTGCCAGCTCACCTATGCAGGGTACCGGGGAGCTGTTTTTT.